This T cell receptor (beta chain) appears in the sequencing data of a study of control samples from healthy donors and cancer patients. The CDR3 is made up of 12 amino acids. The V end lost 5 bases, the J end lost 5 bases, and 9 bases lay between the germline ends. From germline, CDR1 is SGHAT and CDR2 FQDESV (reference sequence). Some clones are missing from TCRdb's copy, which holds only in-frame ones; the method was immunoSEQ multiplex PCR. The sample lists 350,000 to 450,000 clones, 90% occurring once. The V gene is TRBV11-1, the J gene TRBJ1-2; no clear D. Sequencing was performed on PBMCs. This receptor was obtained from a man aged 40-55 years with head and neck cancer. CDR3 sequence (DNA): TGTGCCAGCAGCCCGACGCAGTATGGCTACACCTTC. As protein: CASSPTQYGYTF.